This T cell receptor beta chain is from a study of control samples from healthy donors and cancer patients. This CDR3 spans 20 amino acids. The germline V gene has CDR1 KGHSH and CDR2 LQKENI. V lost 3 bases to trimming and J lost 3 bases, with 29 bases between them. Profiled with immunoSEQ multiplex PCR; TCRdb holds only in-frame clones, not every one. This table has 120,000 or so clones, roughly 89% appearing once. The chain employs TRBV18 and TRBJ1-1, with no clear D. The TCR sequence derives from a man aged 25-45 years in good health. Sample: blood. CDR3 region: CASSPDPSLPFAQRYTEAFF. DNA of the CDR3: TGTGCCAGCTCACCGGATCCTTCATTGCCCTTTGCCCAGCGGTACACTGAAGCTTTCTTT.